These 18 T cell receptor beta chains came from one sample sequenced in a study of cytomegalovirus exposure and HLA in healthy donors. The PCR was carried out with 60 Vbeta primers and 13 Jbeta primers. The repertoire was sequenced with immunoSEQ multiplex PCR; TCRdb's copy has only in-frame clones and lacks some. The sample lists 90,000 to 140,000 clones, 69% occurring once. Sequencing was performed on PBMCs. These receptors were taken from a man aged 25-45 years in good health and CMV-seronegative.

Here the CDR3 reads CARRPRGSGNTIYF. CDR3 DNA: TGTGCCCGACGTCCCAGGGGTTCTGGAAACACCATATATTTT. The chain joins TRBV30 to TRBJ1-3; possibly TRBD1 for D (6 bases). The germline CDR1 and CDR2 sequences are GTSNPN and SVGIG (reference sequence). The CDR3 extends over 14 amino acids. V was trimmed by 8 bases and J by 1 base, leaving 15 bases between them.

Only one count was recorded for this clone. This chain joins TRBV6-5 and TRBJ1-6; perhaps TRBD1 as D (6 bases). V dropped 5 bases and J dropped 5 bases, with 13 bases sitting between them. There are 15 residues in the CDR3. Germline assignment: CDR1 MNHEY and CDR2 SVGAGI. CDR3 protein: CASSPDRSDNSPLHF. CDR3 DNA sequence: TGTGCCAGCAGTCCCGACAGGTCCGATAATTCACCCCTCCACTTT.

This rearrangement joins TRBV20-1 to TRBJ1-2; no firm D call. CDR1 and CDR2 (germline): DFQATT, SNEGSKA (reference sequence). The CDR3 is 11 amino acids. Trimming pared 8 bases from V and 5 bases from J, leaving 12 bases between. CDR3 in DNA: TGCAGTCCGTACCCCGGGTATGGCTACACCTTC. Translated: CSPYPGYGYTF.

V is TRBV29-1 and J is TRBJ2-2; TRBD1 agrees at 10 bases. CDR3 length: 13 residues. Germline V gene data show CDR1 as SQVTM and CDR2 as ANQGSEA. After removal of 6 bases from V and 7 bases from J, the junction contained 5 bases not matched to a gene. The CDR3 region is CSVGTGDGGELFF. The CDR3 nucleotides are TGCAGCGTAGGGACAGGGGACGGCGGGGAGCTGTTTTTT.

The chain's CDR3 is CASSYGGLYNEQFF. The CDR3, as DNA: TGTGCCAGCAGTTACGGCGGACTCTACAATGAGCAGTTCTTC. This chain uses TRBV6-5 with TRBJ2-1, with D perhaps matching TRBD2 (5 bases). Per germline, CDR1 MNHEY and CDR2 SVGAGI. There are 14 residues in the CDR3. V lost 2 bases to trimming and J lost 3 bases, with 8 bases between them.

The V call is TRBV10-1, the J call TRBJ1-2; D gene uncertain. Trimming removed 3 bases at V and 7 bases at J, with 3 bases between. In germline, CDR1 is WNHNN, CDR2 SYGVQD (reference sequence). The CDR3 extends over 10 amino acids. CDR3 DNA: TGCGCCAGCAGTGACTGTGGCTACACCTTC. Its translation is CASSDCGYTF.

This clone came up a few times. This sequence joins TRBV5-1 and TRBJ2-1; 9 positions match TRBD2. CDR3 length equals 16 residues. Unmatched junction bases numbered 11, after V lost 4 bases and J lost 6 bases. Looked up from germline, CDR1 is SGHRS and CDR2 is YFSETQ. This CDR3 reads CASSRTLAGAGNEQFF. The CDR3 region has the DNA TGCGCCAGCAGCCGGACCTTAGCGGGAGCGGGCAATGAGCAGTTCTTC.

This clone showed up just a few times. For the CDR3, the DNA is TGTGCCAGCAGCCCGGGAGTTGAGCAGTTCTTC. Amino acids: CASSPGVEQFF. The rearrangement uses TRBV6-6 and TRBJ2-1; the D gene is possibly TRBD2 (6 bases). Looked up from germline, CDR1 is MNHNY and CDR2 is SVGAGI (reference sequence). The CDR3 has 11 residues. V was shortened by 6 bases and J by 9 bases, with 9 bases between the two germline ends.

The chain links TRBV29-1 to TRBJ2-5, with 9 positions matching TRBD2. Germline V gives CDR1 SQVTM, CDR2 ANQGSEA. J was trimmed by 5 bases and V by 4 bases; bases with no gene match: 2. CDR3 length: 12 residues. The CDR3 protein is CSVGAGGETQYF. As DNA, the CDR3 is TGCAGCGTTGGTGCGGGAGGGGAGACCCAGTACTTC.

The chain is built from TRBV18 and TRBJ1-2; the D is unclear. The germline CDR1 and CDR2 sequences are KGHSH and LQKENI. V lost 0 bases, J lost 8 bases, and 13 bases lay in between. This CDR3 is 14 amino acids long. CDR3 nucleotides: TGTGCCAGCTCACCACCGGAGAAGGTTGGCGGCTACACCTTC. Its translation: CASSPPEKVGGYTF. Using reference TRBV18 and TRBJ1-2 for the parts outside the CDR3, the full variable domain is NAGVMQNPRHLVRRRGQEARLRCSPMKGHSHVYWYRQLPEEGLKFMVYLQKENIIDESGMPKERFSAEFPKEGPSILRIQQVVRGDSAAYFCASSPPEKVGGYTFGSGTRLTVV.

The sample holds a few counts of this clone. V gene TRBV5-6 combines with J gene TRBJ2-5; tentatively, D is TRBD2 (5 bases). Trimming stripped 4 bases from V and 6 bases from J, with 13 bases between. CDR1 is SGHDT and CDR2 is YYEEEE in the germline V gene. CDR3 size: 13 residues. The CDR3 is CASSRGVVKTQYF. In DNA form, the CDR3 reads TGTGCCAGCAGCCGGGGTGTTGTAAAGACCCAGTACTTC.

The chain couples TRBV5-4 to TRBJ2-7; D is perhaps TRBD2 (6 bases). This CDR3 spans 13 amino acids. Trimming pared 5 bases from V and 4 bases from J, leaving 13 bases between. Germline CDR1 SGHNT, CDR2 YYREEE (reference sequence). This CDR3 is CASRSGTDYEQYF. The CDR3 DNA follows: TGTGCCAGCAGATCCGGGACTGATTACGAGCAGTACTTC.

The chain recombines TRBV7-6 with TRBJ2-1; TRBD1 matches at 7 bases. Losses at the gene ends were 1 base for V and 4 bases for J; bases not matched to a gene: 4. The CDR3 is 15 amino acids. Germline lookup yields CDR1 SGHVS and CDR2 FNYEAQ. The CDR3 DNA reads TGTGCCAGCAGCTTAGGGGGACAGCGGTACAATGAGCAGTTCTTC. As protein: CASSLGGQRYNEQFF.

The chain uses TRBV27 and TRBJ1-2; D may be TRBD1 (5 bases). V dropped 0 bases and J dropped 8 bases, with 22 bases sitting between them. CDR1 is MNHEY, CDR2 SMNVEV, per germline (reference sequence). This CDR3 is built from 17 residues. The CDR3 nucleotides read TGTGCCAGCAGTTTATCTTATTGGGGGGTTGCTGTTATCGGCTACACCTTC. Encoded protein: CASSLSYWGVAVIGYTF.

V is TRBV6-5 and J is TRBJ2-7; 8 bases map to TRBD1. Germline CDR1 and CDR2: MNHEY and SVGAGI. The CDR3 has 13 amino acids. V lost 5 bases to trimming and J lost 5 bases; unmatched junction nucleotides: 5. Written as DNA, the CDR3 is TGTGCCAGCAGTAAGGACAGGGTAAACGAGCAGTACTTC. This encodes CASSKDRVNEQYF.

The rearrangement links TRBV2 to TRBJ2-7, with D possibly matching TRBD2 (5 bases). In germline, CDR1 is SNHLY, CDR2 FYNNEI. This CDR3 contains 11 residues. V shed 5 bases and J shed 6 bases, with 8 bases lying between them. Here the CDR3 DNA reads TGTGCCAGCAGTAACGGGGTCGAGCAGTACTTC. Translation: CASSNGVEQYF. The full variable domain, with the rest looked up from reference TRBV2 and TRBJ2-7, is EPEVTQTPSHQVTQMGQEVILRCVPISNHLYFYWYRQILGQKVEFLVSFYNNEISEKSEIFDDQFSVERPDGSNFTLKIRSTKLEDSAMYFCASSNGVEQYFGPGTRLTVT.

The V gene is TRBV4-3, the J gene TRBJ1-1; a possible D gene is TRBD1 (6 bases). Germline V gene lookup returns CDR1 LGHNA and CDR2 YSLEER. There are 15 residues in the CDR3. V was shortened by 4 bases and J by 1 base, with 13 bases between the two germline ends. The CDR3 bases are TGCGCCAGCAGCCGCTGGCAGGGGAAGAACACTGAAGCTTTCTTT. It specifies CASSRWQGKNTEAFF.

V and J are TRBV7-2 and TRBJ2-7; 10 nucleotides agree with TRBD2. CDR1 and CDR2 from the germline V gene are SGHTA and FQGNSA. The CDR3 loop spans 17 amino acids. After removal of 0 bases from V and 0 bases from J, the junction contained 5 bases not matched to a gene. Here the CDR3 reads CASSLASSGSRSYEQYF. In DNA, the CDR3 is TGTGCCAGCAGCTTAGCCTCTAGCGGGAGCCGCTCCTACGAGCAGTACTTC.